Listed below are T cell receptor beta chains from one sample, sequenced in a study of T cells in Graves' hyperthyroidism and ophthalmopathy. TCRdb re-called the multiplex PCR reads with MiXCR, one entry per CDR3 protein. The sample has more than 350,000 distinct CDR3 sequences, under 15% seen once. The specimen sequenced was blood. Receptors originate from a woman aged 25 to 39 with Graves' hyperthyroidism. CDR3s include the opening cysteine and the closing phenylalanine or tryptophan. D genes are given only for firm matches. Size values are once, few and many counts, or a class for expanded clones, and some rows have none.

d_call: NA; clone_size: few; v_call: TRBV28; j_call: TRBJ1-6; cdr3_nt: TGTGCCAGCAGAGAAAGGGGGTATAATTCACCCCTCCACTTT; cdr3_aa: CASRERGYNSPLHF
d_call: NA; clone_size: NA; v_call: TRBV27; j_call: TRBJ2-1; cdr3_nt: TGTGCCAGCAGGGGCCAGGACTCCCCCCTCTTC; cdr3_aa: CASRGQDSPLF
d_call: TRBD2; clone_size: many; v_call: TRBV10-3; j_call: TRBJ2-7; cdr3_nt: TGTGCCACCGGGACTAGCGGGAGCTACGAGCAGTACTTC; cdr3_aa: CATGTSGSYEQYF
d_call: TRBD2; clone_size: few; v_call: TRBV5-1; j_call: TRBJ2-7; cdr3_nt: TGCGCCAGCAGCTTGTCGGGGGGGCAGTACGAGCAGTACTTC; cdr3_aa: CASSLSGGQYEQYF
d_call: NA; clone_size: many; v_call: TRBV11-1; j_call: TRBJ2-5; cdr3_nt: TGTGCCAGCAGCTTAACCGCCGGGGTACTAGGAGAGACCCAGTACTTC; cdr3_aa: CASSLTAGVLGETQYF
d_call: TRBD2; clone_size: many; v_call: TRBV20-1; j_call: TRBJ2-5; cdr3_nt: TGCAGTGCTAGAGACCCGACTAGCGGAGAGACCCAGTACTTC; cdr3_aa: CSARDPTSGETQYF
d_call: NA; clone_size: NA; v_call: TRBV15; j_call: TRBJ2-7; cdr3_nt: TGTGCCACCAGCAGAGACGGGATCCTCTACGAGCAGTACTTC; cdr3_aa: CATSRDGILYEQYF
d_call: NA; clone_size: many; v_call: TRBV27; j_call: TRBJ2-1; cdr3_nt: TGTGCCAGCAGCGACAGTTACAATGAGCAGTTCTTC; cdr3_aa: CASSDSYNEQFF
d_call: NA; clone_size: NA; v_call: TRBV27; j_call: TRBJ2-7; cdr3_nt: TGTGCCTGCAGTTGGGGGGTTTCCTACGAGCAGTACTTC; cdr3_aa: CACSWGVSYEQYF
d_call: NA; clone_size: many; v_call: TRBV28; j_call: TRBJ2-1; cdr3_nt: TGTGCCAGCGTCGGACGCTACAATGAGCAGTTCTTC; cdr3_aa: CASVGRYNEQFF
d_call: NA; clone_size: NA; v_call: TRBV5-1; j_call: TRBJ1-3; cdr3_nt: TGCGCCAGCAGCTTGGGGGTATGGGGCGCTGGAAACACCATATATTTT; cdr3_aa: CASSLGVWGAGNTIYF
d_call: TRBD2; clone_size: NA; v_call: TRBV5-1; j_call: TRBJ2-7; cdr3_nt: TGCGCCAGCAGCCACCTAGCGGGAGAAGAGACCTACGAGCAGTACTTC; cdr3_aa: CASSHLAGEETYEQYF
d_call: NA; clone_size: few; v_call: TRBV27; j_call: TRBJ1-5; cdr3_nt: TGTGCCAGCAGTCGAAGCACTTCGGCGGAGCAGCCCCAGCATTTT; cdr3_aa: CASSRSTSAEQPQHF
d_call: TRBD2; clone_size: many; v_call: TRBV11-3; j_call: TRBJ2-1; cdr3_nt: TGTGCCAGCAGCTCTACTAGCGCTGAGCAGTTCTTC; cdr3_aa: CASSSTSAEQFF
d_call: TRBD1; clone_size: few; v_call: TRBV28; j_call: TRBJ1-1; cdr3_nt: TGTGCCAGCAGTTTCTCCCTTACAGGGGGGGGGAACACTGAAGCTTTCTTT; cdr3_aa: CASSFSLTGGGNTEAFF
d_call: NA; clone_size: many; v_call: TRBV11-2; j_call: TRBJ2-3; cdr3_nt: TGTGCCAGCAGCGTCCGATACACAGATACGCAGTATTTT; cdr3_aa: CASSVRYTDTQYF
d_call: NA; clone_size: few; v_call: TRBV29-1; j_call: TRBJ2-7; cdr3_nt: TGCAGCGTTTTATTCGGTTCCTACGAGCAGTACTTC; cdr3_aa: CSVLFGSYEQYF
d_call: NA; clone_size: few; v_call: TRBV3-1; j_call: TRBJ2-5; cdr3_nt: TGTGCCAGCAGCGTCTCTACAGGGAAACAAGAGACCCAGTACTTC; cdr3_aa: CASSVSTGKQETQYF
d_call: TRBD2; clone_size: many; v_call: TRBV28; j_call: TRBJ2-2; cdr3_nt: TGTGCCAGCAATCAACTCCCGCGGGGACTAGTCACCGGGGAGCTGTTTTTT; cdr3_aa: CASNQLPRGLVTGELFF
d_call: NA; clone_size: many; v_call: TRBV28; j_call: TRBJ2-2; cdr3_nt: TGTGCCAGCACCACCACAAACACCGGGGAGCTGTTTTTT; cdr3_aa: CASTTTNTGELFF